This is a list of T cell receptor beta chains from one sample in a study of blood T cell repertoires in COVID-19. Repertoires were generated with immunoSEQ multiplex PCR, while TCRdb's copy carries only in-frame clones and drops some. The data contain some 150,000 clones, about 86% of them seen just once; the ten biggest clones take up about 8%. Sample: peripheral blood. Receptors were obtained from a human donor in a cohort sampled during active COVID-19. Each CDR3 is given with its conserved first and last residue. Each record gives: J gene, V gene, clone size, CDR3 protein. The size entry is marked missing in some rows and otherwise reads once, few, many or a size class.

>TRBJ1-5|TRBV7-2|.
CASRRQGGNQPQHF
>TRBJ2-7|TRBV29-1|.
CSVVYSSYEQYF
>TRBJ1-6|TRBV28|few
CASRGADRGDNSPLHF
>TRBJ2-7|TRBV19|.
CASSTPGRVNEQYF
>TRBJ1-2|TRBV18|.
CASSPPQGGGYGYTF
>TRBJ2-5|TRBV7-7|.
CASSFEGGEGKTQYF
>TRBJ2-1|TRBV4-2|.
CASSRQPGLSPFF
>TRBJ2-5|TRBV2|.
CASSEGGGETQYF
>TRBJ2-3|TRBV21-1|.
CASSKGGGETDTQYF
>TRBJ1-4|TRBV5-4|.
CASSLAPGQYNEKLFF
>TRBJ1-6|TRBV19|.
CASSNNRGSSPLHF
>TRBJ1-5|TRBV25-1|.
CASSARDRGYNQPQHF
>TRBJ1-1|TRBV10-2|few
CASRPDRMNTEAFF
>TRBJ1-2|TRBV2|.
CASSESQGALGYTF
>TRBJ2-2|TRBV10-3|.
CAISERQDTGELFF
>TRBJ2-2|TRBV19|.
CASSILAGNTGELFF
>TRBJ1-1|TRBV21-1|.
CASSKGDRGSTEAFF
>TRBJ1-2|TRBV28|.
CASSFAQGILGGYTF
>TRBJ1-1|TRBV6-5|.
CASSSTGAGDTEAFF
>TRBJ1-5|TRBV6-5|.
CASSPGQSNQPQHF
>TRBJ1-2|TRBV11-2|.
CASSQRNYGYTF
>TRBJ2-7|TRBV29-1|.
CSVGLAGVEQYF
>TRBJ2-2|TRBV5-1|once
CASSWGDSDTGELFF
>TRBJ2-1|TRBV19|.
CASSRTGGSSGEQFF
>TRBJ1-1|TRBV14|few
CASSQLIGQAGTEAFF
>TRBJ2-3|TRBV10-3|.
CAIRYSSSTDTQYF
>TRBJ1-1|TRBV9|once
CASSAHQTGNTEAFF
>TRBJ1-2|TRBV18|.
CASSPTPGQGLAAF
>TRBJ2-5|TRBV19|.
CASSRDSQETQYF
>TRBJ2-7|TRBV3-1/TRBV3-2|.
CASSQIEGSEQYF
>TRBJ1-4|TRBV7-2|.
CASSHRGRSEKLFF
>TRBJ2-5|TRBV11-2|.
CASSSRDRAVETQYF
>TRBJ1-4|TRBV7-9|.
CASSTTGSNEKLFF
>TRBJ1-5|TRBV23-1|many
CASSQSDARRGNQPQHF
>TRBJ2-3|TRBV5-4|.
CAHKRGGTDTQYF
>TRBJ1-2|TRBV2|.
CASTRSGGGYTF
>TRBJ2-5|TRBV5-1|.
CASSLPSGETQYF
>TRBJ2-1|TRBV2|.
CASSEIVIGVRSNEQFF
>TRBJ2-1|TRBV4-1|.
CASSQDIGGGGYYEQFF
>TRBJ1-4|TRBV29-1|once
CSVEDRPPGVANEKLFF
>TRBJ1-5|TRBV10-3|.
CAIGQGLYSNQPQHF